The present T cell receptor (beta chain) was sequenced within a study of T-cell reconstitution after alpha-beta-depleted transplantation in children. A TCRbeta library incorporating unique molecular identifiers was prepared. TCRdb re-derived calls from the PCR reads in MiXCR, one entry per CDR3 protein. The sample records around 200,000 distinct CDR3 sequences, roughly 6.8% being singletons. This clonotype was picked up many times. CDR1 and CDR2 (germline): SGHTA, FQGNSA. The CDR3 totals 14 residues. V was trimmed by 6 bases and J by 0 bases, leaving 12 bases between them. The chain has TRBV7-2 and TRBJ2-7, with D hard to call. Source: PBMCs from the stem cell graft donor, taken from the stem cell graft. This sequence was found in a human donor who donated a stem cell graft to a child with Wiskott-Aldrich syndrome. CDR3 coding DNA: TGTGCCAGCAGGCCCGGTGGTCTCTCCTACGAGCAGTACTTC. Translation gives CASRPGGLSYEQYF.